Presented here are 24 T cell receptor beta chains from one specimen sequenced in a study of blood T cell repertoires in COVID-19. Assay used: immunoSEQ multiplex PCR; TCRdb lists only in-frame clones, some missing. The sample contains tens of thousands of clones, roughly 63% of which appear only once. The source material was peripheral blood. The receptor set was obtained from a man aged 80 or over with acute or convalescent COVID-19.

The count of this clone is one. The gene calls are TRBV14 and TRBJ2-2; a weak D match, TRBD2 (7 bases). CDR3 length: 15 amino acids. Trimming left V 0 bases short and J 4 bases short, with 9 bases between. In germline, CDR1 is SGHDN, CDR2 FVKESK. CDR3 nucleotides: TGTGCCAGCAGCCAAGACGGGGGGCCCACCGGGGAGCTGTTTTTT. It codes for CASSQDGGPTGELFF.

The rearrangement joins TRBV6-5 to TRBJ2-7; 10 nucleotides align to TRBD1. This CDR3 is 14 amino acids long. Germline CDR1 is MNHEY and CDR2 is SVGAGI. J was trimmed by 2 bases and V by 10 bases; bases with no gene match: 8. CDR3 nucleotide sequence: TGTGCCACCTTACCCGGACAGGGGGCCTACGAGCAGTACTTC. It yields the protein CATLPGQGAYEQYF.

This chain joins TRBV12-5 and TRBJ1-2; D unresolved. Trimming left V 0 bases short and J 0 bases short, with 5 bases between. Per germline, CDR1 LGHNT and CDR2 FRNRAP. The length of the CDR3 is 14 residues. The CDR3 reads CASGLVSANYGYTF. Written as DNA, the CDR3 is TGTGCTAGTGGTTTGGTTTCGGCTAACTATGGCTACACCTTC. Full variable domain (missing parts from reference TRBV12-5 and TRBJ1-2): DARVTQTPRHKVTEMGQEVTMRCQPILGHNTVFWYRQTMMQGLELLAYFRNRAPLDDSGMPKDRFSAEMPDATLATLKIQPSEPRDSAVYFCASGLVSANYGYTFGSGTRLTVV.

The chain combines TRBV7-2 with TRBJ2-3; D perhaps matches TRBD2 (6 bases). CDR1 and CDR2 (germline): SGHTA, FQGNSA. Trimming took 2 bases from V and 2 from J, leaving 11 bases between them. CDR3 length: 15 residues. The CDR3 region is CASSLFRGFTDTQYF. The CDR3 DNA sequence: TGTGCCAGCAGCTTATTTCGGGGGTTCACAGATACGCAGTATTTT.

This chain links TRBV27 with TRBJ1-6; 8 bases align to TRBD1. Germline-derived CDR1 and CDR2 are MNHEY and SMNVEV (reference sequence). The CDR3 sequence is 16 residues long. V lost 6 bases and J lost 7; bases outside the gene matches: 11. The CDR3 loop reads CASRSSGTGRNSPLHF. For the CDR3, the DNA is TGTGCCAGCAGGAGTTCCGGGACAGGAAGGAATTCACCCCTCCACTTT.

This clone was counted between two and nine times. CDR3 nucleotide sequence: TGTGCCAGCAGTCTACGGACAGTGACCTACGAGCAGTACTTC. Translation: CASSLRTVTYEQYF. The chain carries TRBV2 and TRBJ2-7; D is perhaps TRBD1 (6 bases). The CDR3 spans 14 residues. Trimming left V 5 bases short and J 2 bases short, with 13 bases between. Looked up from germline, CDR1 is SNHLY and CDR2 is FYNNEI.

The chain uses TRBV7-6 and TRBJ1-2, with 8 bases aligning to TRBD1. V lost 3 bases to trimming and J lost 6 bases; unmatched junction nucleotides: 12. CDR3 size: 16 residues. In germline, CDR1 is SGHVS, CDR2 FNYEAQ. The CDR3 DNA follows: TGTGCCAGCAGCTTGAGAGGGCCGACAGGGGTGGATGGCTACACCTTC. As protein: CASSLRGPTGVDGYTF.

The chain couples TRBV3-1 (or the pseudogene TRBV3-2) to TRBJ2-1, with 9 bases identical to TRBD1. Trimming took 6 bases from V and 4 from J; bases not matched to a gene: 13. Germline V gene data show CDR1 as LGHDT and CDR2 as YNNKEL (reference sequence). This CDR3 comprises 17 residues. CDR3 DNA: TGTGCCAGCAGAGAGGAATTTGGGACAGGGAAATACAATGAGCAGTTCTTC. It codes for CASREEFGTGKYNEQFF.

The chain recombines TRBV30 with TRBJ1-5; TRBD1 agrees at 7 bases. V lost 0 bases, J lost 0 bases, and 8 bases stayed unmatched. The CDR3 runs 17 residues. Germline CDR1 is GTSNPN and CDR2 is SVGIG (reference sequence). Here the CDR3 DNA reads TGTGCCTGGAGTGTAGGCAGGGGGTTCGATAGCAATCAGCCCCAGCATTTT. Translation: CAWSVGRGFDSNQPQHF.

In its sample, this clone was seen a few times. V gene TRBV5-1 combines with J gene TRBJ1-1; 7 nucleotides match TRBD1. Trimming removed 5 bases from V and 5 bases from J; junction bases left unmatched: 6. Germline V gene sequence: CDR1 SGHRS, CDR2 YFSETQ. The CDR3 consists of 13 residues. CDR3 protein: CASRDRVGTEAFF. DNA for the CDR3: TGCGCCAGCAGAGACAGGGTTGGGACTGAAGCTTTCTTT.

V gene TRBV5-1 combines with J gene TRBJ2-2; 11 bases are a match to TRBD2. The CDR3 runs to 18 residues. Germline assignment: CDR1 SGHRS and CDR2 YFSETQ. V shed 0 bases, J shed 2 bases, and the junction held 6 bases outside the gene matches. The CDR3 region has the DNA TGCGCCAGCAGCTTGGGGCTAGCGGGGGGCGTTAACACCGGGGAGCTGTTTTTT. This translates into CASSLGLAGGVNTGELFF.

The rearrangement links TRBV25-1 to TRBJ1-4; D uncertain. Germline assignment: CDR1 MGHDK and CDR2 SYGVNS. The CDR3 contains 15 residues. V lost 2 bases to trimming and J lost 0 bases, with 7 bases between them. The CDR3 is CASSETGATNEKLFF. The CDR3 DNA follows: TGTGCCAGCAGTGAAACCGGGGCAACTAATGAAAAACTGTTTTTT.

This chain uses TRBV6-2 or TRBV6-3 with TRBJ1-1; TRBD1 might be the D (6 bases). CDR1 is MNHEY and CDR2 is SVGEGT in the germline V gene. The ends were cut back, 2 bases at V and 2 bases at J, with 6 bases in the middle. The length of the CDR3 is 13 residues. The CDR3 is CASSYGGNTEAFF. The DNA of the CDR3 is TGTGCCAGCAGTTACGGGGGCAACACTGAAGCTTTCTTT.

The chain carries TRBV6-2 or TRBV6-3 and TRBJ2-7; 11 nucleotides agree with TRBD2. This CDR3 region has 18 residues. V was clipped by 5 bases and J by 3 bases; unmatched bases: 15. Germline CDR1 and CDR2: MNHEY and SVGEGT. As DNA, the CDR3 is TGTGCCAGCAGTCATTCGTCGGAGAGACTAGCGGGATTCTACGAGCAGTACTTC. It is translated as CASSHSSERLAGFYEQYF.

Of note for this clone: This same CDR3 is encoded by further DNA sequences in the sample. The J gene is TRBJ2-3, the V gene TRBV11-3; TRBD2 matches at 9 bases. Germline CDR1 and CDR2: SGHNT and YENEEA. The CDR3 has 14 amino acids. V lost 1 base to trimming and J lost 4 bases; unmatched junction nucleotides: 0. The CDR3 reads CASSLVAGADTQYF. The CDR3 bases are TGTGCCAGCAGCTTAGTAGCGGGGGCAGATACGCAGTATTTT.

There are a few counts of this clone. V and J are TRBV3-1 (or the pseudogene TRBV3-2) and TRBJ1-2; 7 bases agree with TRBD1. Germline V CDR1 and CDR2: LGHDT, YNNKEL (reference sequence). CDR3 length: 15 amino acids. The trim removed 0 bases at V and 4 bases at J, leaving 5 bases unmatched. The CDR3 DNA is TGTGCCAGCAGCCAAGAAGCTTCAGGGGGCTATGGCTACACCTTC. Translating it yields CASSQEASGGYGYTF.

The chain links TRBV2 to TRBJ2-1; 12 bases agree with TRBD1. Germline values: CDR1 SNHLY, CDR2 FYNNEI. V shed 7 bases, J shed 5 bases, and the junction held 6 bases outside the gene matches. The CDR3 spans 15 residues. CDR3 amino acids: CASKRDRGPDNEQFF. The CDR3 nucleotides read TGTGCCAGCAAGAGGGACAGGGGGCCCGACAATGAGCAGTTCTTC.

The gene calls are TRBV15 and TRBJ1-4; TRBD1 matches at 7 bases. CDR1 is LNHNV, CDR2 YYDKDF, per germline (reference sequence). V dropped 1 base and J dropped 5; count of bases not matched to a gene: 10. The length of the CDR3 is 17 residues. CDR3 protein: CATSRGPPDRTNEKLFF. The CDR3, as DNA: TGTGCCACCAGCAGAGGCCCCCCGGACAGGACAAATGAAAAACTGTTTTTT.

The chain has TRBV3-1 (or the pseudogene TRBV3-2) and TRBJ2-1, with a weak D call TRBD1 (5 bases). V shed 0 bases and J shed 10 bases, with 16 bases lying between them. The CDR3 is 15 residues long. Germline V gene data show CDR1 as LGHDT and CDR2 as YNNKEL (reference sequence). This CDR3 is CASSQDYLVGAEQFF. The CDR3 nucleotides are TGTGCCAGCAGCCAAGATTATTTGGTAGGGGCCGAGCAGTTCTTC.

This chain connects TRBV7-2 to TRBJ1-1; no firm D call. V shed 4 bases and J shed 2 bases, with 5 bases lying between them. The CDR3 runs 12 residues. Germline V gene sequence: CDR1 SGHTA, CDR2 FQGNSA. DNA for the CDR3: TGTGCCAGCAGCTGGGCTAACACTGAAGCTTTCTTT. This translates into CASSWANTEAFF.

The CDR3: CASSIYGGHGDGYTF. The CDR3 DNA reads TGTGCCAGTAGTATATATGGGGGCCATGGGGATGGCTACACCTTC. The V and J genes are TRBV19 and TRBJ1-2; TRBD1 might be the D (6 bases). CDR3 length: 15 residues. The germline V gene encodes CDR1 LNHDA and CDR2 SQIVND (reference sequence). V lost 2 bases, J lost 6 bases, and 16 bases lay in between.

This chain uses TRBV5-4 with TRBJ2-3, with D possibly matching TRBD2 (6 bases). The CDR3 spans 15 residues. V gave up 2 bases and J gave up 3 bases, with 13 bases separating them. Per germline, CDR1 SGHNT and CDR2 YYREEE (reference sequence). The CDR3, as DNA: TGTGCCAGCAGCTTTAGGCTAGCGTTAACAGATACGCAGTATTTT. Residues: CASSFRLALTDTQYF.

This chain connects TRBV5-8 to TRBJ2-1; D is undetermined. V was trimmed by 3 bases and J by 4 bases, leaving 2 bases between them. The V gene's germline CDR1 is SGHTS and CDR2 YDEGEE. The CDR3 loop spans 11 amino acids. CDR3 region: CASSSYNEQFF. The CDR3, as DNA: TGTGCCAGCAGCTCTTACAATGAGCAGTTCTTC. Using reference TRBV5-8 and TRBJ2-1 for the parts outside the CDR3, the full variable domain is EAGVTQSPTHLIKTRGQQATLRCSPISGHTSVYWYQQALGLGLQFLLWYDEGEERNRGNFPPRFSGRQFPNYSSELNVNALELEDSALYLCASSSYNEQFFGPGTRLTVL.

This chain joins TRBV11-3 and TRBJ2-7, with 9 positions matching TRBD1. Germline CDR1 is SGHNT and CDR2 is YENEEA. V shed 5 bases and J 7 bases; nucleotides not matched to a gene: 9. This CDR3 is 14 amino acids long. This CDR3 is CASSPGQGRREQYF. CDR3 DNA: TGTGCCAGCAGCCCGGGACAGGGACGTCGGGAGCAGTACTTC.